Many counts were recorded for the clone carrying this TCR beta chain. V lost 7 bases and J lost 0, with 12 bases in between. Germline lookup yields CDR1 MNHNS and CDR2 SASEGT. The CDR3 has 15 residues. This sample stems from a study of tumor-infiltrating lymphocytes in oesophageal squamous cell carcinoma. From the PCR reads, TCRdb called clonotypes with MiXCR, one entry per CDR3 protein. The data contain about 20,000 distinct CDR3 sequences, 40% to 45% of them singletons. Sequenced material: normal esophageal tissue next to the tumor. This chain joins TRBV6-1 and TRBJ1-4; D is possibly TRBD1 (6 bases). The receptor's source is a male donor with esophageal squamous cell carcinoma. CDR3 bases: TGTGCCAGCAAAGGGTGGGACACAACTAATGAAAAACTGTTTTTT. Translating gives CASKGWDTTNEKLFF.